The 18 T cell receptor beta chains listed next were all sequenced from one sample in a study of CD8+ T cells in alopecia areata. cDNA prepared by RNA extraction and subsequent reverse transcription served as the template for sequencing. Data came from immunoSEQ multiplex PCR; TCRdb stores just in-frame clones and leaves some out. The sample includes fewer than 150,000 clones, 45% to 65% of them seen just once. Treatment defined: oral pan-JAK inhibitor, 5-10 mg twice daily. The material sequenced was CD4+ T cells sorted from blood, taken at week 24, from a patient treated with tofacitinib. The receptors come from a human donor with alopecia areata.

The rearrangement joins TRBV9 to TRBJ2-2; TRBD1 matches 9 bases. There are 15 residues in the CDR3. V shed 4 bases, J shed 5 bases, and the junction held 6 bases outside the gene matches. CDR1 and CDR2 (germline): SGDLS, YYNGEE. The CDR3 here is CASSPPGTGTGELFF. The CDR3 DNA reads TGTGCCAGCAGCCCCCCCGGGACAGGGACCGGGGAGCTGTTTTTT.

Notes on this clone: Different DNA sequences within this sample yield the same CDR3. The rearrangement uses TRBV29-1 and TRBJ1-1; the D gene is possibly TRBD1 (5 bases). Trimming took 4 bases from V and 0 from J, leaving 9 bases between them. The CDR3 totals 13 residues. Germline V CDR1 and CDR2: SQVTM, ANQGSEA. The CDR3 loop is CSVVGRMNTEAFF. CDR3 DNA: TGCAGCGTTGTGGGACGGATGAACACTGAAGCTTTCTTT.

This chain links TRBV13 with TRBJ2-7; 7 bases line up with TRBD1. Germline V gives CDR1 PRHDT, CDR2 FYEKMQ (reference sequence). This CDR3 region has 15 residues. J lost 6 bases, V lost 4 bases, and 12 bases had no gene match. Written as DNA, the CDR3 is TGTGCCAGCAGCTCCCCGACAGGGCCTGATACCGAGCAGTACTTC. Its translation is CASSSPTGPDTEQYF. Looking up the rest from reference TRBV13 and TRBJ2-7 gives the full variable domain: AAGVIQSPRHLIKEKRETATLKCYPIPRHDTVYWYQQGPGQDPQFLISFYEKMQSDKGSIPDRFSAQQFSDYHSELNMSSLELGDSALYFCASSSPTGPDTEQYFGPGTRLTVT.

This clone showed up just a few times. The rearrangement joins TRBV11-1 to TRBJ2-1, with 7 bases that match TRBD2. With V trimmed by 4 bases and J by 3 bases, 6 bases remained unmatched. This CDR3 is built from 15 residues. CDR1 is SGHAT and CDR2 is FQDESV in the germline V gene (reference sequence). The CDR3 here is CASSSHSGYYNEQFF. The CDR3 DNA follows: TGTGCCAGCAGCTCTCATAGCGGGTACTACAATGAGCAGTTCTTC.

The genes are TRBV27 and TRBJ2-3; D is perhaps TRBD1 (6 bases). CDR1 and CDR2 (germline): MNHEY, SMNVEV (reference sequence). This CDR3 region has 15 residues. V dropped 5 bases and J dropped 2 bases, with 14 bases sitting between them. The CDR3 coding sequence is TGTGCCAGCAGTCCCGGACAGTGGAACACAGATACGCAGTATTTT. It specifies CASSPGQWNTDTQYF.

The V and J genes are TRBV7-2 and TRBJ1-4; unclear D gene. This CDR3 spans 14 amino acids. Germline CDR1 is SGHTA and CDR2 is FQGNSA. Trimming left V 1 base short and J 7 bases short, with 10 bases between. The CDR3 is CASSLGRYREKLFF. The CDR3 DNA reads TGTGCCAGCAGCTTAGGACGTTACCGTGAAAAACTGTTTTTT.

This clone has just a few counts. The CDR3: CASSISSGAGGEKLFF. Written as DNA, the CDR3 is TGTGCCAGTAGTATATCATCGGGGGCCGGAGGAGAAAAACTGTTTTTT. This chain connects TRBV19 to TRBJ1-4; D perhaps matches TRBD1 (6 bases). V lost 2 bases and J 8 bases, leaving 18 bases between the germline ends. From germline, CDR1 is LNHDA and CDR2 SQIVND (reference sequence). The CDR3 runs to 16 residues.

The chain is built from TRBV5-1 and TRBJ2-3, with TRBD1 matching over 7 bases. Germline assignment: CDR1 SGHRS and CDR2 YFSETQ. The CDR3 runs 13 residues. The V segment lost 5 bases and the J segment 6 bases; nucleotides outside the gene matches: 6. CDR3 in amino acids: CASRPTQGDTQYF. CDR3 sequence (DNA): TGCGCCAGCAGACCAACACAGGGGGATACGCAGTATTTT.

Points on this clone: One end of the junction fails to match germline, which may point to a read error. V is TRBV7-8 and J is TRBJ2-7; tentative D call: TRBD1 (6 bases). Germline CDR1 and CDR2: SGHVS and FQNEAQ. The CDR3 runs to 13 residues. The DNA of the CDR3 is TGTGCCAGCAGCCGCCCACAGGGCTACGAACAGTACTTC. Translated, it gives CASSRPQGYEQYF. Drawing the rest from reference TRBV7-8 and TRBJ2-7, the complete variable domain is GAGVSQSPRYKVAKRGQDVALRCDPISGHVSLFWYQQALGQGPEFLTYFQNEAQLDKSGLPSDRFFAERPEGSVSTLKIQRTQQEDSAVYLCASSRPQGYEQYFGPGTRLTVT.

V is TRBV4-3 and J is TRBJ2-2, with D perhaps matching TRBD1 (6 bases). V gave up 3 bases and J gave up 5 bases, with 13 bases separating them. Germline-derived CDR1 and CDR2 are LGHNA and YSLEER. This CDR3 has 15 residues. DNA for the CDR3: TGCGCCAGCAGCCATAATCCCACAGGGACCGGGGAGCTGTTTTTT. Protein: CASSHNPTGTGELFF.

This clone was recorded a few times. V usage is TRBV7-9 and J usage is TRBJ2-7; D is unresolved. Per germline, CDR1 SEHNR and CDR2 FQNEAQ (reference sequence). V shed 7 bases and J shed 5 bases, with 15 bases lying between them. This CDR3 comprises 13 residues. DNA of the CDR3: TGTGCCAGCACCGTAGAGGTGACCCACGAGCAGTACTTC. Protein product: CASTVEVTHEQYF.

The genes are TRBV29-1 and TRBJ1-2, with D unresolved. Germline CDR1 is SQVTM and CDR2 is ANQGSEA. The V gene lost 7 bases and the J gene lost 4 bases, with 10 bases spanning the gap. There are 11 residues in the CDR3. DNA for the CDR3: TGCAGCGGCTGGAGCACCTATGGCTACACCTTC. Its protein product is CSGWSTYGYTF.

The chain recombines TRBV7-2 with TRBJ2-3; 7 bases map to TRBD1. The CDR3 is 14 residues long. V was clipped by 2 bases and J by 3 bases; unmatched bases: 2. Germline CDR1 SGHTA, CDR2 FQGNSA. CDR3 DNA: TGTGCCAGCAGCTTAAACAGGGGTACAGATACGCAGTATTTT. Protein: CASSLNRGTDTQYF.

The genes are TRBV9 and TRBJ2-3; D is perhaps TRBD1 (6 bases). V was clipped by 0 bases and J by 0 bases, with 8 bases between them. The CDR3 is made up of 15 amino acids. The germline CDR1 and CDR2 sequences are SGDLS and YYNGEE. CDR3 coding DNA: TGTGCCAGCAGCGTAGGGACAGTTAGCACAGATACGCAGTATTTT. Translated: CASSVGTVSTDTQYF.

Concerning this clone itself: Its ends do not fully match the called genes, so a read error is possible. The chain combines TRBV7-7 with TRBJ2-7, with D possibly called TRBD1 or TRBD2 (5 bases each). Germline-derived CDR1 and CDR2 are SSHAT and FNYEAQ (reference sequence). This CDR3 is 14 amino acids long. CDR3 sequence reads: CASSNRDGYYEQYF. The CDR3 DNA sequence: TGTGCTAGCAGCAATCGGGACGGATACTACGAGCAGTACTTC.

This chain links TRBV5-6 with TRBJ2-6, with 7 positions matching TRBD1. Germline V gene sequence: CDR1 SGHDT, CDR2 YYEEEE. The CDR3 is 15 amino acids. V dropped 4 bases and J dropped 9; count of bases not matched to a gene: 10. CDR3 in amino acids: CASSPGQTLVNVLTF. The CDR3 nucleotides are TGTGCCAGCAGCCCGGGACAGACTTTGGTCAACGTCCTGACTTTC. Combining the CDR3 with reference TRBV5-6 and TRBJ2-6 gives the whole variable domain DAGVTQSPTHLIKTRGQQVTLRCSPKSGHDTVSWYQQALGQGPQFIFQYYEEEERQRGNFPDRFSGHQFPNYSSELNVNALLLGDSALYLCASSPGQTLVNVLTFGAGSRLTVL.

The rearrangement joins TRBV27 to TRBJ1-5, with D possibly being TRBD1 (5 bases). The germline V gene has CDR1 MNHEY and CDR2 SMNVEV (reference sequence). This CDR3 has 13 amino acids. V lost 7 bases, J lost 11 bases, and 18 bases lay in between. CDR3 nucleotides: TGTGCCAGCAAAGGCCGGGGGAGAGGTGCCCAGCATTTT. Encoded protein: CASKGRGRGAQHF.

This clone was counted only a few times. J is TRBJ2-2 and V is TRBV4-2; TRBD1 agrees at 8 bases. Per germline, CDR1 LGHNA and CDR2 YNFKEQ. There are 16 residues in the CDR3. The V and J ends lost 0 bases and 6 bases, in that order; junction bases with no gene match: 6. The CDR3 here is CASSQDVGQGPGELFF. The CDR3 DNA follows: TGTGCCAGCAGCCAAGATGTAGGACAGGGCCCCGGGGAGCTGTTTTTT.